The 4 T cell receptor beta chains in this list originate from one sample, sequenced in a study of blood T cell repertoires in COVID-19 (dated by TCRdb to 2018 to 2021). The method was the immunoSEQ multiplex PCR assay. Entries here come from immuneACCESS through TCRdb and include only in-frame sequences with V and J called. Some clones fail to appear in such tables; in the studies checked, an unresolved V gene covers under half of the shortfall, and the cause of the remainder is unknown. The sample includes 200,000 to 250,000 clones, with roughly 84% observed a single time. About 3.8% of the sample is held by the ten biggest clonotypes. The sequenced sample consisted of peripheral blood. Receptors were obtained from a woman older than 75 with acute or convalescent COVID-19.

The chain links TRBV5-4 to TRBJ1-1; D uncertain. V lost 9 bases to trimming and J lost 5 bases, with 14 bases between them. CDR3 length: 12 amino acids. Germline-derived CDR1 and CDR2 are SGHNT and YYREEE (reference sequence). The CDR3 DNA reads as TGTGCCACCTCGGAGGGAGGGACTGAAGCTTTCTTT. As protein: CATSEGGTEAFF.

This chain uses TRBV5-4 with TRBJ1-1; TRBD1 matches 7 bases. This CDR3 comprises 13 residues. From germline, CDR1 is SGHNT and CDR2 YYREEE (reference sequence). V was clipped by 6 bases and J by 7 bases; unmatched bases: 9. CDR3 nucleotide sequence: TGTGCCAGCACCCCCGGGACAGAATTTGAAGCTTTCTTT. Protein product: CASTPGTEFEAFF.

DNA for the CDR3: TGTGCCAGCAGCTTTCAGGTGAACACTGAAGCTTTCTTT. It encodes CASSFQVNTEAFF. The V gene is TRBV7-3, the J gene TRBJ1-1; D uncertain. The germline V gene encodes CDR1 SGHTA and CDR2 FQGTGA. The CDR3 extends over 13 amino acids. Trimming left V 3 bases short and J 0 bases short, with 5 bases between.

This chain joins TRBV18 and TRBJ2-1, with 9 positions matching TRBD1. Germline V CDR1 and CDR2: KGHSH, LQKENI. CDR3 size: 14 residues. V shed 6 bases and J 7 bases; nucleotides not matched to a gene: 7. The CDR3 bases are TGTGCCAGCTCGCCTGGGACAGGGTCTAATGAGCAGTTCTTC. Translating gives CASSPGTGSNEQFF.